This TCR beta chain was obtained from a study of blood T cell repertoires in COVID-19. Across the study: The United States, Italy and Spain were the sources of the acute and convalescent COVID-19 samples.

Trimming removed 2 bases from V and 3 bases from J, with 13 bases in between. Germline CDR1 reads MDHEN; CDR2 reads SYDVKM. The CDR3 length is 16 residues. Participants were aged about 18 to 100 years from roughly 25 US areas. Participants had their cohort set by participant-reported clinical history. In the study's own analysis: For nucleated cells, counts were estimated from reference gene primer amplification. Repertoires were generated with immunoSEQ multiplex PCR, while TCRdb's copy carries only in-frame clones and drops some. V, J and clone size were drawn from that table, and D and trimming were deduced from the DNA. Among 120,000 to 150,000 clones listed, approximately 88% were seen once.

The genes are TRBV28 and TRBJ1-4; D ambiguous. This receptor was obtained from a woman aged 30 to 39 with acute COVID-19. Source material: PBMCs or T cells enriched from blood (not recorded which). CDR3 nucleotide sequence: TGTGCCAGCAGTTTAGCGGGCCTGAGGTCTAATGAAAAACTGTTTTTT. Translated: CASSLAGLRSNEKLFF.